This TCR beta chain emerged from a study of neurological immune-mediated disorders. Study-level points and caveats: Across subjects, no CDR3 amino acid sequence appeared in expanded clones of more than one subject, a finding that suggested private repertoires in all groups.

The unsorted libraries were generated from a total of 2 million PBMCs, which had been stored in RNAlater at -80 C. Via MiXCR, TCRdb re-called the 5' RACE reads, giving one row per CDR3 protein. The table lists tens of thousands of distinct CDR3 sequences, 11% to 15% of them singletons. Germline V gene lookup returns CDR1 SGHDT and CDR2 YYEEEE. The CDR3 totals 13 residues. Unmatched junction bases numbered 10, after V lost 4 bases and J lost 13 bases. This clonotype has ten or more counts. Its target is unknown. Sequencing was carried out using PBMCs. The sequence was collected from a woman between 45 and 60 years old with HTLV-1-associated myelopathy (HAM/TSP). This chain connects TRBV5-6 to TRBJ2-1, with 8 nucleotides matching TRBD2. DNA for the CDR3: TGTGCCAGCAGCCTCGGTGGGGGACTAGGACAGTTCTTC. Amino acids: CASSLGGGLGQFF.